The rows below give T cell receptor beta chains drawn from one sample of a study of blood T cell repertoires in COVID-19. Profiled with immunoSEQ multiplex PCR; TCRdb holds only in-frame clones, not every one. Of around 160,000 clones listed, 80% to 90% are singletons. Specimen: peripheral blood. All receptors derive from a man between 60 and 75 years old with acute or convalescent COVID-19. The CDR3 runs from the conserved cysteine through the conserved F or W. Fields, in order: V gene, J gene, D gene, clone size, CDR3 DNA, CDR3 protein. D genes are given only for firm matches. Size values are once, few and many counts, or a class for expanded clones, and some rows have none.

V: TRBV6-5; J: TRBJ1-2; D: -; size: few; DNA: TGTGCCAGCAGACTCCCTCCCTCCTACACCTTC; CDR3: CASRLPPSYTF
V: TRBV3-1/TRBV3-2; J: TRBJ1-6; D: TRBD1; size: -; DNA: TGTGCCAGCAGCCAAGGGCAGGGGGCTATTTATTCACCCCTCCACTTT; CDR3: CASSQGQGAIYSPLHF
V: TRBV5-1; J: TRBJ1-2; D: -; size: -; DNA: TGCGCCAGCAGCCTTGGAGAGGGAAGCTACACCTTC; CDR3: CASSLGEGSYTF
V: TRBV5-1; J: TRBJ1-1; D: TRBD1; size: -; DNA: TGCGCCAGCAGGACCTGGGACAGGTCGGATTCCGAAGCTTTCTTT; CDR3: CASRTWDRSDSEAFF
V: TRBV3-1/TRBV3-2; J: TRBJ1-2; D: -; size: -; DNA: TGTGCCAGCAGCCAAGATCCGGGATCGGGCTATGGCTACACCTTC; CDR3: CASSQDPGSGYGYTF
V: TRBV28; J: TRBJ1-2; D: TRBD1; size: -; DNA: TGTGCCAGCAGTCGGGACAGCAACTATGGCTACACCTTC; CDR3: CASSRDSNYGYTF
V: TRBV2; J: TRBJ2-7; D: -; size: -; DNA: TGTGCCAGCATCCGGGAACTGCTGAGCTCCTACGAGCAGTACTTC; CDR3: CASIRELLSSYEQYF
V: TRBV7-3; J: TRBJ2-3; D: -; size: -; DNA: TGTGCCAGCAGCTTAACGGGGGGGCCTAGCGAGACGACTAGCACAGATACGCAGTATTTT; CDR3: CASSLTGGPSETTSTDTQYF
V: TRBV4-1; J: TRBJ2-7; D: TRBD1; size: -; DNA: TGCGCCAGCAGCCTGAAATACACCGGGACAGGGGGCGGAAGACCCTACGAGCAGTACTTC; CDR3: CASSLKYTGTGGGRPYEQYF
V: TRBV5-1; J: TRBJ2-7; D: TRBD2; size: few; DNA: TGCGCCAGCAGTATGTTAGCGGGAGCTGGCACCTACGAGCAGTACTTC; CDR3: CASSMLAGAGTYEQYF
V: TRBV6-5; J: TRBJ1-5; D: TRBD1; size: -; DNA: TGTGCCAGCATTACTGGACAGGTAAATCAGCCCCAGCATTTT; CDR3: CASITGQVNQPQHF